Sequencing of this TCR beta chain was carried out in a study of T cell responses to AZD1222 COVID-19 vaccine. Study outcomes and limitations: Only a handful of AZD1222 recipients tested seropositive at baseline. Regions left unmutated in variants are reportedly the target of nearly half of spike-specific TCRs.

Germline V CDR1 and CDR2: SQVTM, ANQGSEA. The junction had 4 bases not matched to a gene; V was cut back by 4 bases and J by 6 bases. This CDR3 has 12 amino acids. Profiled with immunoSEQ multiplex PCR; TCRdb holds only in-frame clones, not every one. Of 150,000 to 200,000 clones in the sample, roughly nine tenths are singletons; the top ten hold around 1.2%. About this clone itself: The antigen remains unidentified.

J is TRBJ2-7 and V is TRBV29-1; 9 bases map to TRBD1. This receptor was taken from an adult who received the AZD1222 COVID-19 vaccine. This specimen was peripheral blood, taken 28 days after the second AZD1222 dose. CDR3 coding DNA: TGCAGCGTTGTACAGGGGGCTGCCGAGCAGTACTTC. Amino acid sequence: CSVVQGAAEQYF.